The 30 T cell receptor beta chains below were found in one sample sequenced in a study of blood T cell repertoires in COVID-19. Sequencing used immunoSEQ multiplex PCR; TCRdb keeps in-frame clones, though not all of them. This table holds 150,000 to 200,000 clones, about 80% found once. Source material: peripheral blood. The receptors were sampled from a woman aged 70 to 79 with acute or convalescent COVID-19.

This chain joins TRBV5-5 and TRBJ2-7; TRBD1 is a possible D gene (7 bases). The V gene's germline CDR1 is SGHKS and CDR2 YYEKEE (reference sequence). The CDR3 is 13 residues long. The germline V and J ends were trimmed by 4 bases and 2 bases, with 10 bases remaining between them. CDR3 DNA: TGTGCCAGCAGCCCAGGGGGGACCTACGAGCAGTACTTC. Its translation is CASSPGGTYEQYF. Together with reference TRBV5-5 and TRBJ2-7, the CDR3 gives the full variable domain: DAGVTQSPTHLIKTRGQQVTLRCSPISGHKSVSWYQQVLGQGPQFIFQYYEKEERGRGNFPDRFSARQFPNYSSELNVNALLLGDSALYLCASSPGGTYEQYFGPGTRLTVT.

This clone was seen only a few times. This chain links TRBV14 with TRBJ2-1; 7 nucleotides line up with TRBD1. The CDR3 runs 17 residues. Trimming at V came to 2 bases and at J to 12 bases, leaving 19 bases not matched to a gene. CDR1 is SGHDN and CDR2 is FVKESK in the germline V gene. The chain's CDR3 is CASSQSSPGQRAGGQFF. In DNA form, the CDR3 reads TGTGCCAGCAGCCAAAGTTCCCCGGGACAGCGTGCAGGTGGGCAGTTCTTC. Full variable domain (outside the CDR3, taken from reference TRBV14 and TRBJ2-1): EAGVTQFPSHSVIEKGQTVTLRCDPISGHDNLYWYRRVMGKEIKFLLHFVKESKQDESGMPNNRFLAERTGGTYSTLKVQPAELEDSGVYFCASSQSSPGQRAGGQFFGPGTRLTVL.

The rearrangement links TRBV28 to TRBJ1-4; the match to TRBD1 covers 9 bases. Germline V lookup: CDR1 MDHEN, CDR2 SYDVKM. The CDR3 spans 16 residues. The V and J ends lost 4 bases and 3 bases, in that order; junction bases with no gene match: 6. The CDR3 nucleotides read TGTGCCAGCAGTTCCCCAAGGACAGGGGCTAATGAAAAACTGTTTTTT. Encoded protein: CASSSPRTGANEKLFF.

The CDR3 bases are TGTGCCAGCCGCCAGAGCTCGGGCGAGCAGTACTTC. Its protein product is CASRQSSGEQYF. The V call is TRBV13, the J call TRBJ2-7, with D unclear. The CDR3 has 12 amino acids. Germline assignment: CDR1 PRHDT and CDR2 FYEKMQ (reference sequence). Trimming cost V 8 bases and J 6 bases, with 14 bases left between them.

The chain joins TRBV5-1 to TRBJ2-3, with TRBD2 identical over 8 bases. Germline values: CDR1 SGHRS, CDR2 YFSETQ. CDR3 length equals 16 residues. J gave up 2 bases and V 0 bases, and 5 bases lay outside the gene matches. The CDR3 here is CASSLDLAGLTDTQYF. For the CDR3, the DNA is TGCGCCAGCAGCTTGGATCTAGCGGGCCTCACAGATACGCAGTATTTT. Drawing the rest from reference TRBV5-1 and TRBJ2-3, the complete variable domain is KAGVTQTPRYLIKTRGQQVTLSCSPISGHRSVSWYQQTPGQGLQFLFEYFSETQRNKGNFPGRFSGRQFSNSRSEMNVSTLELGDSALYLCASSLDLAGLTDTQYFGPGTRLTVL.

The chain carries TRBV4-1 and TRBJ1-6; 8 bases are shared with TRBD1. From germline, CDR1 is MGHRA and CDR2 YSYEKL. Unmatched junction bases numbered 5, after V lost 2 bases and J lost 8 bases. The CDR3 length is 15 residues. In DNA, the CDR3 is TGCGCCAGCAGCCAATGGGGACAGGCAGATTCACCCCTCCACTTT. Protein product: CASSQWGQADSPLHF.

This chain uses TRBV7-9 with TRBJ1-2; TRBD1 is a possible D gene (5 bases). This CDR3 has 16 amino acids. V lost 6 bases, J lost 6 bases, and 23 bases lay in between. The germline V gene encodes CDR1 SEHNR and CDR2 FQNEAQ (reference sequence). Here the CDR3 DNA reads TGTGCCAGCAGTCCGGCCGGGGGAACCTCGGTCAATGGCTACACCTTC. This gives the protein CASSPAGGTSVNGYTF. Together with reference TRBV7-9 and TRBJ1-2, the CDR3 gives the full variable domain: DTGVSQNPRHKITKRGQNVTFRCDPISEHNRLYWYRQTLGQGPEFLTYFQNEAQLEKSRLLSDRFSAERPKGSFSTLEIQRTEQGDSAMYLCASSPAGGTSVNGYTFGSGTRLTVV.

The V and J genes are TRBV6-6 and TRBJ2-1, with TRBD2 matching over 13 bases. The germline CDR1 and CDR2 sequences are MNHNY and SVGAGI (reference sequence). The CDR3 contains 16 residues. V was pared by 2 bases and J by 8 bases, with 6 bases of the junction left unmatched. The CDR3, as DNA: TGTGCCAGCAGTTACCCCGGGACTAGCGGGAACTATGAGCAGTTCTTC. This gives the protein CASSYPGTSGNYEQFF.

This chain connects TRBV5-6 to TRBJ1-6; TRBD1 agrees at 12 bases. The germline gives CDR1 SGHDT, CDR2 YYEEEE. V lost 2 bases, J lost 10 bases, and 7 bases stayed unmatched. CDR3 length: 16 residues. For the CDR3, the DNA is TGTGCCAGCAGCTTACAGTCGGGACAGGGGGCCTCACCCCTCCACTTT. It is translated as CASSLQSGQGASPLHF.

The rearrangement links TRBV24-1 to TRBJ2-5, with TRBD2 matching over 9 bases. The trim removed 5 bases at V and 5 bases at J, leaving 11 bases unmatched. Germline-derived CDR1 and CDR2 are KGHDR and SFDVKD. The CDR3 is 16 residues long. CDR3 region: CATSAPLSGSGETQYF. The DNA of the CDR3 is TGTGCCACCAGTGCCCCCCTTAGCGGGAGTGGGGAGACCCAGTACTTC.

The chain links TRBV7-9 to TRBJ2-3; D possibly corresponds to TRBD2 (5 bases). V shed 4 bases and J shed 7 bases, with 27 bases lying between them. This CDR3 region has 18 residues. The germline gives CDR1 SEHNR, CDR2 FQNEAQ (reference sequence). CDR3 nucleotides: TGTGCCAGCAGCTCCCCCCGGGATCGACTCGACACTTTCTATACGCAGTATTTT. Translation: CASSSPRDRLDTFYTQYF.

This clone was observed a handful of times. The V and J genes are TRBV4-1 and TRBJ1-1; D is possibly TRBD1 (5 bases). CDR3 length: 15 residues. The V and J ends lost 6 bases and 1 base respectively, with 15 bases between them. CDR1 is MGHRA, CDR2 YSYEKL, per germline. The CDR3 region is CASSRVRVPNTEAFF. The CDR3 DNA follows: TGCGCCAGCAGTCGGGTCAGGGTCCCGAACACTGAAGCTTTCTTT.

The chain couples TRBV6-1 to TRBJ2-7, with 10 positions matching TRBD1. V lost 2 bases to trimming and J lost 3 bases; unmatched junction nucleotides: 1. Germline values: CDR1 MNHNS, CDR2 SASEGT. The CDR3 extends over 14 amino acids. The CDR3 DNA reads as TGTGCCAGCAGTGAATGGACAGGGGGCTACGAGCAGTACTTC. Translation gives CASSEWTGGYEQYF.

This clone was counted once. The chain has TRBV7-3 and TRBJ2-2; 8 bases fit TRBD1. The CDR3 contains 15 residues. Germline values: CDR1 SGHTA, CDR2 FQGTGA. V was pared by 5 bases and J by 1 base, with 3 bases of the junction left unmatched. The CDR3 DNA is TGTGCCAGCAGCCCGACAGGGGAGAACACCGGGGAGCTGTTTTTT. Translated: CASSPTGENTGELFF.

This clone was detected once. The rearrangement uses TRBV27 and TRBJ1-3; TRBD1 might be the D (5 bases). Germline V gene data show CDR1 as MNHEY and CDR2 as SMNVEV (reference sequence). The CDR3 totals 15 residues. Trimming left V 0 bases short and J 0 bases short, with 6 bases between. The CDR3 reads CASSLSGGSGNTIYF. CDR3 coding DNA: TGTGCCAGCAGTTTATCGGGGGGCTCTGGAAACACCATATATTTT.

J is TRBJ2-3 and V is TRBV9; 13 nucleotides align to TRBD2. With V trimmed by 2 bases and J by 6 bases, 3 bases remained unmatched. Germline loops: CDR1 SGDLS, CDR2 YYNGEE. The CDR3 is made up of 15 amino acids. CDR3 region: CASSVLTSGRDTQYF. CDR3 bases: TGTGCCAGCAGCGTTTTGACTAGCGGGAGGGATACGCAGTATTTT.

V usage is TRBV28 and J usage is TRBJ2-5; no reliable D call. The CDR3 runs to 15 residues. Germline loops: CDR1 MDHEN, CDR2 SYDVKM. Trimming left V 4 bases short and J 1 base short, with 13 bases between. In DNA form, the CDR3 reads TGTGCCAGCAGTTCGTTGTTAGATAGCCAAGAGACCCAGTACTTC. Translating gives CASSSLLDSQETQYF.

The chain employs TRBV2 and TRBJ1-6, with TRBD1 matching 8 bases. The germline V gene encodes CDR1 SNHLY and CDR2 FYNNEI. Germline trimming cut 6 bases from V and 8 bases from J; bases unmatched to any gene: 9. The CDR3 covers 15 residues. CDR3 DNA sequence: TGTGCCAGCAGGGATGACAGGGGCCGTTATTCACCCCTCCACTTT. It yields the protein CASRDDRGRYSPLHF.

This chain joins TRBV7-2 and TRBJ2-2; perhaps TRBD2 as D (6 bases). Trimming removed 1 base from V and 5 bases from J, with 14 bases in between. Germline V gene sequence: CDR1 SGHTA, CDR2 FQGNSA. There are 16 residues in the CDR3. The DNA for the CDR3 is TGTGCCAGCAGCTTAGATGGGGGGAGAGATACCGGGGAGCTGTTTTTT. Its protein product is CASSLDGGRDTGELFF.

The rearrangement joins TRBV27 to TRBJ2-1; 8 nucleotides align to TRBD1. Losses at the gene ends were 4 bases for V and 4 bases for J; bases not matched to a gene: 3. Per the germline V gene, CDR1 is MNHEY and CDR2 is SMNVEV (reference sequence). The CDR3 length is 14 residues. The DNA of the CDR3 is TGTGCCAGCAGTTCGGACAGGGAATACAATGAGCAGTTCTTC. It codes for CASSSDREYNEQFF.

The rearrangement joins TRBV3-1 (or the pseudogene TRBV3-2) to TRBJ2-7, with no clear D. The germline CDR1 and CDR2 sequences are LGHDT and YNNKEL (reference sequence). This CDR3 region has 16 residues. Trimming shortened V by 0 bases and J by 2 bases, and 14 bases separated the two germline ends. The CDR3 DNA reads as TGTGCCAGCAGCCAAGACCAGCGCAATCGGGCCTACGAGCAGTACTTC. Amino acids: CASSQDQRNRAYEQYF.

This chain uses TRBV4-1 with TRBJ2-3; D call uncertain. V lost 0 bases to trimming and J lost 3 bases, with 16 bases between them. This CDR3 contains 17 residues. Germline V lookup: CDR1 MGHRA, CDR2 YSYEKL. CDR3 sequence reads: CASSQEGTAPKTDTQYF. The CDR3 region has the DNA TGCGCCAGCAGCCAAGAAGGCACAGCACCTAAAACAGATACGCAGTATTTT.

The chain couples TRBV5-1 to TRBJ2-5; D may be TRBD2 (6 bases). CDR1 and CDR2 (germline): SGHRS, YFSETQ. Trimming took 7 bases from V and 2 from J, leaving 15 bases between them. The CDR3 has 14 amino acids. CDR3 region: CASSGGVYQETQYF. The CDR3 DNA reads TGCGCCAGCTCTGGCGGGGTCTATCAAGAGACCCAGTACTTC.

V usage is TRBV11-3 and J usage is TRBJ1-1; the match to TRBD1 covers 10 bases. With V trimmed by 3 bases and J by 10 bases, 5 bases remained unmatched. The CDR3 has 13 residues. Germline V gene sequence: CDR1 SGHNT, CDR2 YENEEA. The CDR3 bases are TGTGCCAGCAGCTTCGGGACAGGGGAAGGAGCTTTCTTT. Translating gives CASSFGTGEGAFF.

This clone appeared once. The chain couples TRBV5-1 to TRBJ1-5; no definite D call. Between the trimmed V and J ends, which lost 2 bases and 0 bases, there was a span of 9 bases. In germline, CDR1 is SGHRS, CDR2 YFSETQ. The CDR3 has 15 amino acids. The CDR3 DNA reads TGCGCCAGCAGCTTAGACACTTTTAGCAATCAGCCCCAGCATTTT. Its translation is CASSLDTFSNQPQHF.

This clone is a singleton in its sample. The gene calls are TRBV9 and TRBJ2-1, with TRBD2 matching 7 bases. After removal of 0 bases from V and 5 bases from J, the junction contained 14 bases not matched to a gene. The CDR3 runs to 18 residues. Germline-derived CDR1 and CDR2 are SGDLS and YYNGEE. The CDR3 nucleotides are TGTGCCAGCAGCGTAGGGCGATCTCGGCGGGAGCTCGACAATGAGCAGTTCTTC. Residues: CASSVGRSRRELDNEQFF. Variable domain in full (rest from reference TRBV9 and TRBJ2-1): DSGVTQTPKHLITATGQRVTLRCSPRSGDLSVYWYQQSLDQGLQFLIQYYNGEERAKGNILERFSAQQFPDLHSELNLSSLELGDSALYFCASSVGRSRRELDNEQFFGPGTRLTVL.

CDR3 sequence: CASSLASGGKNYGYTF. The CDR3 region has the DNA TGCGCCAGCAGCTTGGCGTCAGGGGGAAAGAACTATGGCTACACCTTC. The chain has TRBV5-1 and TRBJ1-2; 7 bases match TRBD1. The V gene end was trimmed by 0 bases and the J gene end by 2 bases; junction bases not matched to a gene: 7. Germline lookup yields CDR1 SGHRS and CDR2 YFSETQ. The CDR3 totals 16 residues.

The gene calls are TRBV10-1 and TRBJ1-2; D unclear. The V end lost 3 bases, the J end lost 7 bases, and 12 bases lay between the germline ends. The length of the CDR3 is 13 residues. Germline loops: CDR1 WNHNN, CDR2 SYGVQD (reference sequence). The CDR3 protein is CASSDLLGGGYTF. The CDR3 DNA reads TGCGCCAGCAGTGACCTCCTGGGAGGTGGCTACACCTTC.

This clone was counted a single time. This CDR3 is CASSSPRGGISYEQYF. CDR3 bases: TGTGCCAGCAGTTCCCCTCGGGGCGGGATCTCCTACGAGCAGTACTTC. The rearrangement joins TRBV28 to TRBJ2-7; D might be TRBD2 (6 bases). The CDR3 consists of 16 residues. The germline V gene encodes CDR1 MDHEN and CDR2 SYDVKM. Between the trimmed V and J ends, which lost 4 bases and 0 bases, there was a span of 16 bases. Full variable domain (rest looked up from reference TRBV28 and TRBJ2-7): DVKVTQSSRYLVKRTGEKVFLECVQDMDHENMFWYRQDPGLGLRLIYFSYDVKMKEKGDIPEGYSVSREKKERFSLILESASTNQTSMYLCASSSPRGGISYEQYFGPGTRLTVT.

The chain employs TRBV19 and TRBJ1-2, with TRBD1 matching over 8 bases. The CDR3 extends over 13 amino acids. Germline-derived CDR1 and CDR2 are LNHDA and SQIVND (reference sequence). V lost 7 bases to trimming and J lost 3 bases; unmatched junction nucleotides: 4. CDR3 bases: TGTGCCAGTACCCAGGACAGGGACTATGGCTACACCTTC. This encodes CASTQDRDYGYTF. Full variable domain (rest looked up from reference TRBV19 and TRBJ1-2): DGGITQSPKYLFRKEGQNVTLSCEQNLNHDAMYWYRQDPGQGLRLIYYSQIVNDFQKGDIAEGYSVSREKKESFPLTVTSAQKNPTAFYLCASTQDRDYGYTFGSGTRLTVV.